This T cell receptor (beta chain) was sequenced for a study of blood T cell repertoires in COVID-19. The method was immunoSEQ multiplex PCR; TCRdb's version includes in-frame clones alone and lacks a portion of them. The profile shows some 270,000 clones, around 90% of them singletons. CDR1 KGHDR and CDR2 SFDVKD come from the germline V gene. Trimming took 3 bases from V and 5 from J, leaving 10 bases between them. The CDR3 contains 14 residues. This clonotype was obtained from a woman in her forties who had been exposed to COVID-19. Source material: PBMCs or T cells enriched from blood (not recorded which). The J gene is TRBJ2-1, the V gene TRBV24-1; TRBD1 might be the D (6 bases). CDR3 coding DNA: TGTGCCACCAGTGATGTGAGGGACAACAATGAGCAGTTCTTC. Its protein product is CATSDVRDNNEQFF.